The clone carrying this T cell receptor beta chain was seen only a few times. The data were produced by immunoSEQ multiplex PCR, yet TCRdb's version contains in-frame clones alone and is incomplete. The sample includes some 90,000 clones, roughly 77% of them seen just once. This entry comes from a study of glioma-infiltrating T cells after dendritic cell vaccination. Indicated time point: after dendritic cell vaccination, including at tumor progression/relapse. Trimming at V came to 2 bases and at J to 0 bases, leaving 14 bases not matched to a gene. The CDR3 is 19 amino acids. The V gene's germline CDR1 is SNHLY and CDR2 FYNNEI.

The chain recombines TRBV2 with TRBJ2-7; 9 nucleotides agree with TRBD2. This TCR was recovered from a human donor with glioblastoma. The sample here was blood, taken after dendritic cell vaccination. The CDR3 region is CASSESGLPSGEVSYEQYF. DNA of the CDR3: TGTGCCAGCAGTGAATCAGGGCTGCCTAGCGGGGAAGTCTCCTACGAGCAGTACTTC.